This entry lists 15 T cell receptor beta chains sequenced from one sample in a study of T cells in Graves' hyperthyroidism and ophthalmopathy. TCR beta CDR3 sequences were amplified from RNA transcripts. First-round RT-PCR of the TCR CDR3 relied on the HTBI primer set. TCRdb re-called the multiplex PCR reads with MiXCR, one entry per CDR3 protein. Among around 340,000 distinct CDR3 sequences, approximately 14% were seen once, and the ten largest hold 20% to 25%. The sample was blood. These receptors were collected from a woman aged 30 to 39 with Graves' hyperthyroidism.

The sample holds many counts of this clonotype. V gene TRBV12-3 or TRBV12-4 combines with J gene TRBJ2-1; D gene ambiguous. The CDR3 extends over 13 amino acids. Trimming pared 3 bases from V and 4 bases from J, leaving 7 bases between. CDR3 bases: TGTGCCAGCAGTTTTAATAGATACAATGAGCAGTTCTTC. This sequence encodes CASSFNRYNEQFF.

This clonotype was observed many times. J is TRBJ2-5 and V is TRBV2; the D gene could be TRBD1 or TRBD2 (5 bases each). The CDR3 runs 15 residues. Germline V gene sequence: CDR1 SNHLY, CDR2 FYNNEI. V was shortened by 6 bases and J by 4 bases, with 18 bases between the two germline ends. The CDR3 DNA follows: TGTGCCAGCAGACCCGGGGCCGAACCGGGAGAGACCCAGTACTTC. Protein: CASRPGAEPGETQYF.

This clonotype showed up just once. One end of the junction is discordant with germline, which a read error may explain. The chain uses TRBV7-9 and TRBJ1-2; D possibly corresponds to TRBD1 (5 bases). The CDR3 runs 13 residues. In germline, CDR1 is SEHNR, CDR2 FQNEAQ (reference sequence). CDR3 sequence (DNA): TGTGCCAGCAGCTCGACAGTCAACTATGGCTACATCTTC. Encoded protein: CASSSTVNYGYIF.

This clonotype appeared a few times. The J gene is TRBJ2-6, the V gene TRBV7-8; D is unresolved. The CDR3 is 14 amino acids. Per germline, CDR1 SGHVS and CDR2 FQNEAQ. Trimming cost V 5 bases and J 4 bases, with 9 bases left between them. The CDR3 DNA reads as TGTGCCAGCAGCCCCGCCTTAGGGGCCAACGTCCTGACTTTC. It is translated as CASSPALGANVLTF.

This clonotype was found many times. This chain uses TRBV12-3 or TRBV12-4 with TRBJ2-3; TRBD2 agrees at 10 bases. The junction had 8 bases not matched to a gene; V was cut back by 4 bases and J by 4 bases. This CDR3 comprises 16 residues. CDR3 loop: CASSSPGLATPDTQYF. CDR3 bases: TGTGCCAGCAGTTCCCCGGGACTAGCGACTCCAGATACGCAGTATTTT.

This clonotype was counted at least ten times. This chain joins TRBV11-2 and TRBJ2-7; D is undetermined. The CDR3 extends over 11 amino acids. The germline CDR1 and CDR2 sequences are SGHAT and FQNNGV. V lost 6 bases to trimming and J lost 6 bases, with 9 bases between them. This chain's CDR3 is CASSSGGEQYF. CDR3 DNA: TGTGCCAGCAGTTCCGGTGGCGAGCAGTACTTC.

This clonotype has ten or more counts. The chain combines TRBV6-1 with TRBJ2-7; TRBD2 agrees at 16 bases. The CDR3 is 17 residues long. Germline lookup yields CDR1 MNHNS and CDR2 SASEGT. V shed 5 bases, J shed 7 bases, and the junction held 11 bases outside the gene matches. The CDR3 loop reads CASSFPGLAGGPREQYF. CDR3 DNA sequence: TGTGCCAGCAGTTTTCCGGGACTAGCGGGAGGGCCACGGGAGCAGTACTTC.

The chain has TRBV6-1 and TRBJ2-6, with 7 bases aligning to TRBD1. This CDR3 contains 17 residues. Germline loops: CDR1 MNHNS, CDR2 SASEGT. V was pared by 7 bases and J by 2 bases, with 11 bases of the junction left unmatched. The CDR3 bases are TGTGCCAGCACTCTTGGGGTAGGGGGCCCTGGGGCCAACGTCCTGACTTTC. This gives the protein CASTLGVGGPGANVLTF.

V is TRBV12-3 or TRBV12-4 and J is TRBJ2-3, with unresolved D. The V gene lost 6 bases and the J gene lost 0 bases, with 7 bases spanning the gap. The CDR3 spans 13 residues. This CDR3 is CASREGSTDTQYF. The CDR3 DNA sequence: TGTGCCAGCAGGGAAGGCAGCACAGATACGCAGTATTTT.

Ten or more counts support this clonotype. This chain joins TRBV7-2 and TRBJ2-7; D gene unclear. This CDR3 contains 13 residues. The V gene's germline CDR1 is SGHTA and CDR2 FQGNSA. Trimming cost V 2 bases and J 2 bases, with 7 bases left between them. CDR3 residues: CASSLRGAYEQYF. The CDR3 DNA reads as TGTGCCAGCAGCTTACGTGGGGCCTACGAGCAGTACTTC.

This CDR3 reads CASSRYGTSEQFF. CDR3 DNA sequence: TGTGCCAGTAGTCGCTACGGGACGAGTGAGCAGTTCTTC. V usage is TRBV19 and J usage is TRBJ2-1; either TRBD1 or TRBD2 may supply D (5 bases each). V was clipped by 5 bases and J by 9 bases, with 14 bases between them. This CDR3 spans 13 amino acids. Germline values: CDR1 LNHDA, CDR2 SQIVND (reference sequence).

In this sample, this clonotype turned up a few times. This sequence joins TRBV6-1 and TRBJ1-5; 8 bases are a match to TRBD1. V gave up 6 bases and J gave up 0 bases; unmatched junction bases: 16. The CDR3 contains 19 residues. CDR1 and CDR2 from the germline V gene are MNHNS and SASEGT. CDR3 DNA sequence: TGTGCCAGCAGGGGGGGGGGACAGGACATAAATTATAGCAATCAGCCCCAGCATTTT. This sequence encodes CASRGGGQDINYSNQPQHF.

J is TRBJ2-4 and V is TRBV30; D is possibly TRBD1 (6 bases). Deletions cut 0 bases from V and 1 base from J, with 10 bases between. Germline-derived CDR1 and CDR2 are GTSNPN and SVGIG (reference sequence). The CDR3 consists of 15 residues. CDR3 bases: TGTGCCTGGAGTGTGCAGGGGTGGGCCAAAAACATTCAGTACTTC. Translated, it gives CAWSVQGWAKNIQYF.

This clonotype showed up many times. The chain combines TRBV2 with TRBJ2-7, with TRBD1 matching 12 bases. The V segment lost 7 bases and the J segment 6 bases; nucleotides outside the gene matches: 4. Germline CDR1 and CDR2: SNHLY and FYNNEI. The CDR3 runs to 13 residues. The CDR3 reads CASMGQGAPEQYF. The DNA for the CDR3 is TGTGCCAGCATGGGACAGGGGGCGCCCGAGCAGTACTTC.

This clonotype was seen ten or more times. The chain uses TRBV6-1 and TRBJ2-7; D gene uncertain. The CDR3 is 15 amino acids. V gave up 3 bases and J gave up 2 bases, with 14 bases separating them. Looked up from germline, CDR1 is MNHNS and CDR2 is SASEGT. In DNA form, the CDR3 reads TGTGCCAGCAGTGAGGAGAAGGACGGGCCCTACGAGCAGTACTTC. Translation gives CASSEEKDGPYEQYF.